This T cell receptor beta chain was retrieved from a study of neurological immune-mediated disorders. Regarding this clonotype: Its target is not known.

5'RACE with 10-nucleotide random UMIs produced the cDNA. Every sequencing run gave over 200 million TCR-beta sequences, taken from 15-18 subjects. TCRdb re-called the 5' RACE reads with MiXCR, one entry per CDR3 protein. This sample yields under 100,000 distinct CDR3 sequences, of which under 4.5% are seen a single time; approximately 5.8% belongs to the top ten. Time point defined: longitudinal time-point 3. General study findings and limits: No expanded-clone CDR3 amino acid sequence recurred across subjects, suggesting private TCR-beta repertoires. Patients with HTLV-1-associated myelopathy showed the most TCR clonal expansion. Those with multiple sclerosis showed the least, falling below healthy controls.

Germline CDR1 is KGHSH and CDR2 is LQKENI. The CDR3 is made up of 13 amino acids. V shed 6 bases and J shed 3 bases, with 10 bases lying between them. The origin of this receptor is a woman aged 60-70 years with multiple sclerosis. The gene calls are TRBV18 and TRBJ2-3; a possible D gene is TRBD1 (5 bases). Sequenced sample: PBMCs. CDR3 protein: CASSAGFTDTQYF. For the CDR3, the DNA is TGTGCCAGCTCGGCAGGGTTTACAGATACGCAGTATTTT.